Below, 26 T cell receptor beta chains from the same sample are listed, as sequenced in a study of CD8+ T cells in alopecia areata (dated by TCRdb to the late 2010s). Library construction relied on the immunoSEQ multiplex PCR assay. RNA was extracted from all samples and reverse transcribed into cDNA as template for TCR sequencing. Imported from immuneACCESS, the table was reduced by TCRdb to in-frame sequences with V and J called. These copies leave out some clones; in studies compared against another copy, an unresolved V gene accounts for under half, and the cause of the remainder is not known. The sample records some 120,000 clones, 40% to 55% of which are singletons. The ten largest clones represent roughly a tenth of the sample. Sequencing input: NKG2D-low CD8+ T cells sorted from blood. Sample cell subset or site, as interpreted from the label and publication: sorted CD8+ NKG2D-low blood T cells. The receptors were gathered from a human donor with alopecia areata.

This chain links TRBV30 with TRBJ1-1; TRBD1 is a possible D gene (5 bases). This CDR3 region has 14 residues. CDR1 is GTSNPN, CDR2 SVGIG, per germline (reference sequence). The V end was cut by 1 base, the J end by 7 bases, with 16 bases between. CDR3 sequence: CAWSESGRPLEAFF. CDR3 nucleotide sequence: TGTGCCTGGAGTGAGTCAGGGAGACCCCTTGAAGCTTTCTTT.

The table lists this clone with a few counts. The CDR3 DNA follows: TGCAGCGCTGTGACTAGCGCCACCATCTACGAGCAGTACTTC. Translating gives CSAVTSATIYEQYF. V usage is TRBV29-1 and J usage is TRBJ2-7, with TRBD2 matching over 8 bases. The CDR3 runs 14 residues. The germline V gene has CDR1 SQVTM and CDR2 ANQGSEA. The junction had 11 bases not matched to a gene; V was cut back by 7 bases and J by 3 bases.

The CDR3 DNA is TGTGCCAGCAGCTCTAGGACAGGGGAAGAGACCCAGTACTTC. As protein: CASSSRTGEETQYF. The chain uses TRBV11-3 and TRBJ2-5; 9 nucleotides align to TRBD1. CDR1 and CDR2 from the germline V gene are SGHNT and YENEEA. Losses at the gene ends were 4 bases for V and 3 bases for J; bases not matched to a gene: 3. The length of the CDR3 is 14 residues.

This clone was counted only a few times. The V call is TRBV29-1, the J call TRBJ2-7; D is perhaps TRBD2 (6 bases). Trimming removed 4 bases at V and 6 bases at J, with 13 bases between. The length of the CDR3 is 12 residues. Germline values: CDR1 SQVTM, CDR2 ANQGSEA. The CDR3 coding sequence is TGCAGCGTTGGCGAGGAGGGCCTCGAGCAGTACTTC. Translating gives CSVGEEGLEQYF.

This clone appeared a few times. The CDR3 sequence: CASSQIFPSYNEQFF. The DNA for the CDR3 is TGTGCCAGCAGCCAAATCTTTCCCTCATACAATGAGCAGTTCTTC. The chain recombines TRBV14 with TRBJ2-1; no definite D call. Germline loops: CDR1 SGHDN, CDR2 FVKESK. Trimming took 2 bases from V and 4 from J, leaving 12 bases between them. This CDR3 contains 15 residues.

This clone has only a few counts. The chain joins TRBV29-1 to TRBJ2-1, with 7 bases identical to TRBD2. Trimming cost V 2 bases and J 0 bases; bases outside gene matches: 4. Germline loops: CDR1 SQVTM, CDR2 ANQGSEA. The CDR3 consists of 15 residues. CDR3 nucleotide sequence: TGCAGCGTTGAACTAGCGGTACACTCCTACAATGAGCAGTTCTTC. This codes for CSVELAVHSYNEQFF.

CDR3 region: CASSFSGSGGYTF. The CDR3 bases are TGTGCCAGCAGCTTCTCAGGGAGTGGAGGCTACACCTTC. The J gene is TRBJ1-2, the V gene TRBV5-4; perhaps TRBD1 as D (5 bases). Germline lookup yields CDR1 SGHNT and CDR2 YYREEE (reference sequence). Deletions cut 2 bases from V and 8 bases from J, with 13 bases between. The CDR3 totals 13 residues.

The chain employs TRBV30 and TRBJ2-3; no definite D call. Germline-derived CDR1 and CDR2 are GTSNPN and SVGIG (reference sequence). The length of the CDR3 is 15 residues. V lost 0 bases and J 0 bases, leaving 10 bases between the germline ends. For the CDR3, the DNA is TGTGCCTGGAGTGTACGTGGCAGAAGCACAGATACGCAGTATTTT. Its translation: CAWSVRGRSTDTQYF.

Comments on this clone: Other DNA sequences from this sample encode an identical CDR3 as well. The rearrangement joins TRBV27 to TRBJ2-4; D is undetermined. V was trimmed by 2 bases and J by 6 bases, leaving 2 bases between them. Germline assignment: CDR1 MNHEY and CDR2 SMNVEV (reference sequence). This CDR3 contains 11 residues. The CDR3 coding sequence is TGTGCCAGCAGTTTAGGAAACATTCAGTACTTC. Encoded protein: CASSLGNIQYF.

The chain is built from TRBV6-5 and TRBJ2-1, with D unresolved. Trimming took off 5 bases at V and 4 bases at J, with 6 bases between the two ends. This CDR3 has 12 residues. Germline CDR1 MNHEY, CDR2 SVGAGI. CDR3 sequence reads: CASSPSYNEQFF. The CDR3 DNA reads TGTGCCAGCAGTCCATCATACAATGAGCAGTTCTTC.

CDR3 nucleotide sequence: TGTGCCAGCAGACCGAGGTCTGGGGCCAACGTCCTGACTTTC. Amino acid sequence: CASRPRSGANVLTF. The V gene is TRBV27, the J gene TRBJ2-6; D not resolved. Per the germline V gene, CDR1 is MNHEY and CDR2 is SMNVEV (reference sequence). This CDR3 has 14 amino acids. Trimming removed 6 bases at V and 1 base at J, with 7 bases between.

This chain connects TRBV27 to TRBJ2-7; 8 bases agree with TRBD2. The CDR3 contains 13 residues. Germline CDR1 MNHEY, CDR2 SMNVEV (reference sequence). The ends lost 5 bases at V and 3 bases at J; junction bases unmatched: 3. The CDR3 sequence is CASSGSGIYEQYF. The CDR3 nucleotides read TGTGCCAGCAGTGGTAGCGGGATCTACGAGCAGTACTTC.

This clone was seen a few times. V and J are TRBV29-1 and TRBJ2-3, with D possibly being TRBD1 or TRBD2 (5 bases each). Per germline, CDR1 SQVTM and CDR2 ANQGSEA. CDR3 size: 14 residues. With 8 bases removed from V and 3 bases from J, the gap between germline ends came to 18 bases. The CDR3 loop reads CSTVPGTETDTQYF. The CDR3, as DNA: TGCAGCACTGTCCCGGGGACGGAGACAGATACGCAGTATTTT.

The chain has TRBV27 and TRBJ2-7; 7 bases line up with TRBD2. The J segment lost 6 bases and the V segment lost 5 bases, leaving 10 bases of the junction unmatched. This CDR3 contains 14 residues. CDR1 is MNHEY and CDR2 is SMNVEV in the germline V gene (reference sequence). Here the CDR3 reads CASSPGLEGSEQYF. The CDR3 bases are TGTGCCAGCAGTCCAGGACTAGAAGGGTCCGAGCAGTACTTC.

The chain carries TRBV5-4 and TRBJ2-3, with unresolved D. The germline V and J ends were trimmed by 5 bases and 1 base, with 11 bases remaining between them. Germline V lookup: CDR1 SGHNT, CDR2 YYREEE (reference sequence). The CDR3 is 14 amino acids. CDR3 DNA sequence: TGTGCCAGCAGAGAACTCGGGCGCACAGATACGCAGTATTTT. Residues: CASRELGRTDTQYF.

The chain combines TRBV5-1 with TRBJ1-1; a weak D match, TRBD1 (5 bases). The CDR3 sequence is 14 residues long. Between the trimmed V and J ends, which lost 2 bases and 1 base, there was a span of 9 bases. Germline V gene sequence: CDR1 SGHRS, CDR2 YFSETQ. CDR3 loop: CASSFGGGNTEAFF. CDR3 nucleotide sequence: TGCGCCAGCAGCTTCGGCGGGGGGAACACTGAAGCTTTCTTT. Together with reference TRBV5-1 and TRBJ1-1, the CDR3 gives the full variable domain: KAGVTQTPRYLIKTRGQQVTLSCSPISGHRSVSWYQQTPGQGLQFLFEYFSETQRNKGNFPGRFSGRQFSNSRSEMNVSTLELGDSALYLCASSFGGGNTEAFFGQGTRLTVV.

This chain connects TRBV29-1 to TRBJ2-2; a weak D match, TRBD1 (5 bases). Deletions cut 2 bases from V and 5 bases from J, with 9 bases between. This CDR3 is built from 13 residues. CDR1 and CDR2 from the germline V gene are SQVTM and ANQGSEA. The CDR3 is CSVEQGRTGELFF. The CDR3 DNA follows: TGCAGCGTTGAACAGGGAAGGACCGGGGAGCTGTTTTTT.

This sequence joins TRBV4-1 and TRBJ2-7, with D possibly TRBD2 on 6 matching bases. The CDR3 is 13 residues long. Trimming removed 5 bases at V and 4 bases at J, with 12 bases between. Germline V gives CDR1 MGHRA, CDR2 YSYEKL. The CDR3 coding sequence is TGCGCCAGCAGCTCCTCCGCGGGATACGAGCAGTACTTC. Translation: CASSSSAGYEQYF.

The gene calls are TRBV11-2 and TRBJ2-3; 8 bases map to TRBD2. V was clipped by 3 bases and J by 4 bases; unmatched bases: 9. The CDR3 consists of 16 residues. Looked up from germline, CDR1 is SGHAT and CDR2 is FQNNGV. CDR3 sequence reads: CASSLELAGQADTQYF. The CDR3 DNA follows: TGTGCCAGCAGCTTGGAGCTAGCGGGCCAGGCAGATACGCAGTATTTT.

This clone was counted only a few times. The V call is TRBV29-1, the J call TRBJ1-2; D is perhaps TRBD1 (5 bases). Per germline, CDR1 SQVTM and CDR2 ANQGSEA. There are 11 residues in the CDR3. Trimming cost V 7 bases and J 4 bases, with 10 bases left between them. The CDR3 region has the DNA TGCAGCGCCCAGGGCCTCTATGGCTACACCTTC. It codes for CSAQGLYGYTF.

The chain couples TRBV27 to TRBJ2-2; TRBD2 is a possible D gene (6 bases). The length of the CDR3 is 13 residues. Trimming removed 5 bases from V and 7 bases from J, with 11 bases in between. CDR1 is MNHEY and CDR2 is SMNVEV in the germline V gene (reference sequence). CDR3 DNA: TGTGCCAGCAGTACGGACTACGGCGGGGAGCTGTTTTTT. Protein product: CASSTDYGGELFF.

This clone was seen only a few times. The rearrangement joins TRBV29-1 to TRBJ2-7, with D perhaps given as TRBD1 or TRBD2 (5 bases each). Trimming shortened V by 3 bases and J by 3 bases, and 9 bases separated the two germline ends. CDR1 and CDR2 (germline): SQVTM, ANQGSEA. The CDR3 length is 12 residues. The CDR3 region has the DNA TGCAGCGTTGACGGGGCTAACTACGAGCAGTACTTC. Encoded protein: CSVDGANYEQYF.

This clone was seen a handful of times. The DNA for the CDR3 is TGCAGCGTTGACGAGGGGGAAACCTACGAGCAGTACTTC. As protein: CSVDEGETYEQYF. This chain joins TRBV29-1 and TRBJ2-7; tentative D call: TRBD1 (6 bases). Trimming cost V 3 bases and J 2 bases, with 11 bases left between them. Germline lookup yields CDR1 SQVTM and CDR2 ANQGSEA. The CDR3 has 13 residues.

This clone was counted a single time. The chain employs TRBV9 and TRBJ2-7; no definite D call. Germline-derived CDR1 and CDR2 are SGDLS and YYNGEE. V was trimmed by 0 bases and J by 5 bases, leaving 9 bases between them. The CDR3 runs to 13 residues. Here the CDR3 reads CASSVAPGHEQYF. DNA for the CDR3: TGTGCCAGCAGCGTAGCTCCCGGCCACGAGCAGTACTTC.

The chain has TRBV27 and TRBJ2-1; the D gene is possibly TRBD1 (6 bases). Trimming left V 3 bases short and J 5 bases short, with 20 bases between. The germline V gene has CDR1 MNHEY and CDR2 SMNVEV (reference sequence). The CDR3 has 17 amino acids. CDR3 nucleotides: TGTGCCAGCAGTTTGGTGGCCCTTTTGGACAGACACAATGAGCAGTTCTTC. It yields the protein CASSLVALLDRHNEQFF.

This clone was counted a few times. This chain joins TRBV28 and TRBJ2-5; D gene ambiguous. Per germline, CDR1 MDHEN and CDR2 SYDVKM. The CDR3 consists of 11 residues. V was pared by 7 bases and J by 4 bases, with 7 bases between. Here the CDR3 reads CASTLRETQYF. CDR3 sequence (DNA): TGTGCCAGCACCTTGCGAGAGACCCAGTACTTC.